Listed below are T cell receptor beta chains from one sample, sequenced in a study of T cell responses to AZD1222 COVID-19 vaccine. The repertoire was sequenced with immunoSEQ multiplex PCR; TCRdb's copy has only in-frame clones and lacks some. This table holds 25,000 to 30,000 clones, around 93% found once. Here the sequenced sample was peripheral blood, taken 28 days after the second AZD1222 dose. Receptor source: an adult who received the AZD1222 COVID-19 vaccine. Both conserved end residues are part of each CDR3. D genes are given only for firm matches. Where a row states a size, it is once, few, many or the class of an expanded clone; other rows omit it.

size: .
V: TRBV5-6
J: TRBJ1-3
D: .
CDR3: CASSHLRGGKGNTIYF
DNA: TGTGCCAGCAGCCACCTCCGGGGTGGGAAAGGAAACACCATATATTTT

size: .
V: TRBV30
J: TRBJ2-6
D: .
CDR3: CAFSAGRTGANVLTF
DNA: TGTGCCTTCTCGGCAGGGCGAACTGGGGCCAACGTCCTGACTTTC

size: .
V: TRBV27
J: TRBJ1-2
D: .
CDR3: CASSLPLGSLYGYTF
DNA: TGTGCCAGCAGTTTGCCCCTCGGGAGCCTCTATGGCTACACCTTC

size: .
V: TRBV7-2
J: TRBJ1-1
D: TRBD1
CDR3: CASSFRTGGTEAFF
DNA: TGTGCCAGCAGCTTTCGGACAGGGGGCACTGAAGCTTTCTTT

size: .
V: TRBV7-9
J: TRBJ1-1
D: .
CDR3: CASSPQGDAWNTEAFF
DNA: TGTGCCAGCAGCCCGCAAGGGGACGCCTGGAACACTGAAGCTTTCTTT

size: .
V: TRBV5-1
J: TRBJ2-1
D: TRBD2
CDR3: CASSLGGRAYNEQFF
DNA: TGCGCCAGCAGCTTGGGCGGGAGGGCCTACAATGAGCAGTTCTTC

size: .
V: TRBV3-1/TRBV3-2
J: TRBJ1-1
D: .
CDR3: CASSRPGTEAFF
DNA: TGTGCCAGCAGCCGCCCAGGCACTGAAGCTTTCTTT

size: .
V: TRBV3-1/TRBV3-2
J: TRBJ1-1
D: TRBD1
CDR3: CASSGRDRVVGTEAFF
DNA: TGTGCCAGCAGCGGTCGGGACAGGGTGGTTGGCACTGAAGCTTTCTTT

size: .
V: TRBV7-9
J: TRBJ2-7
D: .
CDR3: CASSLDGTYEQYF
DNA: TGTGCCAGCAGCTTAGACGGAACCTACGAGCAGTACTTC

size: .
V: TRBV14
J: TRBJ1-2
D: .
CDR3: CASSQGRVAYGYTF
DNA: TGTGCCAGCAGCCAAGGAAGGGTTGCCTATGGCTACACCTTC

size: .
V: TRBV14
J: TRBJ1-2
D: .
CDR3: CASRPDSGYGYTF
DNA: TGTGCCAGCAGACCGGACAGCGGTTATGGCTACACCTTC

size: .
V: TRBV18
J: TRBJ1-4
D: .
CDR3: CASSPRGQTATNEKLFF
DNA: TGTGCCAGCTCACCACGCGGTCAGACTGCAACTAATGAAAAACTGTTTTTT

size: .
V: TRBV12-5
J: TRBJ1-5
D: TRBD1
CDR3: CASGTGYQPQHF
DNA: TGTGCTAGTGGGACAGGGTATCAGCCCCAGCATTTT

size: .
V: TRBV30
J: TRBJ1-2
D: .
CDR3: CAWSSRSSNYGYTF
DNA: TGTGCCTGGAGTTCTCGATCCTCTAACTATGGCTACACCTTC

size: once
V: TRBV12-3/TRBV12-4
J: TRBJ1-1
D: TRBD1
CDR3: CASRTGADTEAFF
DNA: TGTGCCAGCAGGACAGGGGCGGACACTGAAGCTTTCTTT

size: .
V: TRBV7-2
J: TRBJ1-6
D: .
CDR3: CASSLEGIQRQTRRSPLHF
DNA: TGTGCCAGCAGCTTAGAGGGAATACAACGACAGACGAGGAGGTCACCCCTCCACTTT

size: .
V: TRBV7-2
J: TRBJ1-3
D: .
CDR3: CASSFSSPAVSGNTIYF
DNA: TGTGCCAGCAGCTTTTCAAGCCCAGCCGTCTCTGGAAACACCATATATTTT

size: .
V: TRBV25-1
J: TRBJ2-1
D: .
CDR3: CASSASGSMDNEQFF
DNA: TGTGCCAGCAGCGCCTCCGGGTCCATGGACAATGAGCAGTTCTTC

size: .
V: TRBV4-2
J: TRBJ2-7
D: .
CDR3: CASSQDPILGEQYF
DNA: TGTGCCAGCAGCCAAGATCCGATCCTAGGAGAGCAGTACTTC

size: .
V: TRBV5-1
J: TRBJ2-3
D: TRBD1
CDR3: CASSGGTGSGDTQYF
DNA: TGCGCCAGCAGCGGGGGGACAGGGAGCGGAGATACGCAGTATTTT

size: .
V: TRBV7-8
J: TRBJ2-1
D: TRBD2
CDR3: CASSSTSGRPGGVQFF
DNA: TGTGCCAGCAGCTCGACTAGCGGGAGGCCTGGAGGGGTGCAGTTCTTC

size: .
V: TRBV6-5
J: TRBJ2-3
D: .
CDR3: CAGGLIADTQYF
DNA: TGTGCCGGGGGTCTAATCGCAGATACGCAGTATTTT

size: .
V: TRBV30
J: TRBJ2-1
D: .
CDR3: CAWCANTGSYNEQFF
DNA: TGTGCCTGGTGTGCGAATACCGGGAGTTACAATGAGCAGTTCTTC

size: .
V: TRBV3-1/TRBV3-2
J: TRBJ2-1
D: .
CDR3: CASSQPSGGQFF
DNA: TGTGCCAGCAGCCAACCCTCCGGTGGGCAGTTCTTC

size: .
V: TRBV19
J: TRBJ1-5
D: .
CDR3: CASSIGRSRANQPQHF
DNA: TGTGCCAGTAGTATAGGAAGGTCGAGGGCAAATCAGCCCCAGCATTTT

size: .
V: TRBV19
J: TRBJ1-5
D: .
CDR3: CASSIGGRGQPQHF
DNA: TGTGCCAGTAGTATAGGGGGGCGGGGTCAGCCCCAGCATTTT

size: .
V: TRBV6-6
J: TRBJ2-7
D: .
CDR3: CAIRATYSYEQYF
DNA: TGTGCCATCAGAGCGACCTACTCCTACGAGCAGTACTTC

size: few
V: TRBV4-3
J: TRBJ2-1
D: .
CDR3: CASSQDWRESYNEQFF
DNA: TGCGCCAGCAGCCAAGATTGGAGGGAGTCCTACAATGAGCAGTTCTTC

size: .
V: TRBV4-2
J: TRBJ2-3
D: .
CDR3: CASSQEGSGEDTQYF
DNA: TGTGCCAGCAGCCAAGAGGGTAGTGGAGAAGATACGCAGTATTTT

size: .
V: TRBV28
J: TRBJ2-7
D: .
CDR3: CASSGAGRISYEQYF
DNA: TGTGCCAGCAGTGGGGCCGGACGCATCTCCTACGAGCAGTACTTC

size: .
V: TRBV5-1
J: TRBJ1-2
D: .
CDR3: CASGRATGYTF
DNA: TGCGCCAGCGGCAGGGCGACGGGCTACACCTTC

size: .
V: TRBV21-1
J: TRBJ2-5
D: .
CDR3: CASRDVFGSIHIMTEEETQYF
DNA: TGTGCCAGCAGGGACGTGTTCGGCTCAATCCATATCATGACCGAAGAAGAGACCCAGTACTTC

size: .
V: TRBV19
J: TRBJ2-1
D: TRBD1
CDR3: CASSLGGGGQGGYNEQFF
DNA: TGTGCCAGTAGTTTGGGAGGTGGGGGACAGGGGGGTTACAATGAGCAGTTCTTC

size: .
V: TRBV15
J: TRBJ2-3
D: TRBD1
CDR3: CATSRGQLVDTQYF
DNA: TGTGCCACCAGCAGGGGACAGCTCGTGGATACGCAGTATTTT

size: .
V: TRBV24-1
J: TRBJ1-2
D: .
CDR3: CATSDLDSQNYGYTF
DNA: TGTGCCACCAGTGATTTGGACAGTCAAAACTATGGCTACACCTTC

size: .
V: TRBV28
J: TRBJ1-5
D: TRBD1
CDR3: CASSLVAGGVQPQHF
DNA: TGTGCCAGCAGTTTAGTAGCAGGGGGCGTTCAGCCCCAGCATTTT

size: .
V: TRBV28
J: TRBJ1-2
D: .
CDR3: CASQLHGYTF
DNA: TGTGCCAGTCAGCTTCACGGCTACACCTTC

size: .
V: TRBV11-3
J: TRBJ2-1
D: TRBD1
CDR3: CASSVGQGSYNEQFF
DNA: TGTGCCAGCAGCGTAGGACAGGGGTCCTACAATGAGCAGTTCTTC

size: .
V: TRBV5-6
J: TRBJ1-5
D: .
CDR3: CASSLGRVQPQHF
DNA: TGTGCCAGCAGCTTGGGCCGGGTTCAGCCCCAGCATTTT

size: .
V: TRBV4-3
J: TRBJ1-1
D: .
CDR3: CASSQGAGTEAFF
DNA: TGCGCCAGCAGCCAAGGGGCCGGTACTGAAGCTTTCTTT

size: few
V: TRBV5-1
J: TRBJ2-5
D: .
CDR3: CASSLGGSGRFQETQYF
DNA: TGCGCCAGCAGCTTGGGGGGGTCCGGACGCTTCCAAGAGACCCAGTACTTC

size: .
V: TRBV6-5
J: TRBJ2-3
D: TRBD1
CDR3: CASSPGDSDTDTQYF
DNA: TGTGCCAGCAGCCCCGGGGACAGCGACACAGATACGCAGTATTTT

size: .
V: TRBV2
J: TRBJ2-4
D: .
CDR3: CASSEPLAKNIQYF
DNA: TGTGCCAGCAGTGAGCCGCTAGCCAAAAACATTCAGTACTTC

size: .
V: TRBV24-1
J: TRBJ2-1
D: TRBD2
CDR3: CATSDRDGRAYNEQFF
DNA: TGTGCCACCAGTGATAGGGACGGGAGGGCCTACAATGAGCAGTTCTTC

size: .
V: TRBV29-1
J: TRBJ1-1
D: .
CDR3: CSVVWGGRNTEAFF
DNA: TGCAGCGTTGTGTGGGGAGGGAGGAACACTGAAGCTTTCTTT

size: .
V: TRBV5-6
J: TRBJ2-7
D: .
CDR3: CASSLSTYEQYF
DNA: TGTGCCAGCAGCCTATCAACCTACGAGCAGTACTTC